These T cell receptor beta chains were read from a single sample in a study of cytomegalovirus exposure and HLA in healthy donors. TCRdb's copy holds only in-frame clones and misses some; the assay was immunoSEQ multiplex PCR. The sample holds fewer than 120,000 clones; over 65% are singletons and the top ten take roughly 12%. Sequenced: PBMCs. These receptor sequences come from a man under 40 in good health and CMV-seropositive. Each CDR3 is given with its conserved first and last residue. D genes are given only for firm matches. Size tells how often a clone was seen (once, few, many) or the class of an expanded clone, and some rows leave it out.

J,V,D,size,DNA,CDR3
TRBJ2-7,TRBV27,TRBD1,-,TGTGCCAGCAGTGCCCGGACAGGGTTTGGCAACGAGCAGTACTTC,CASSARTGFGNEQYF
TRBJ2-2,TRBV6-5,TRBD1,once,TGTGCCAGCAGGACAACACAGGGGGACACCGGGGAGCTGTTTTTT,CASRTTQGDTGELFF
TRBJ2-7,TRBV6-5,TRBD2,-,TGTGCCAGCAGACCCGGGGAGGGGCTATCCTACGAGCAGTACTTC,CASRPGEGLSYEQYF
TRBJ2-1,TRBV7-2,TRBD2,-,TGTGCCAGCAGCCAACAGGGGACTAGCGGGGTGAGTGAGCAGTTCTTC,CASSQQGTSGVSEQFF
TRBJ2-1,TRBV4-1,TRBD2,-,TGCGCCAGCAGCCAAGAGTACAGCGGGGGCCCTAAGCAGTTCTTC,CASSQEYSGGPKQFF
TRBJ1-3,TRBV5-6,-,-,TGTGCCAGCAGCTTTGTCCAGCTTAGCCTTACCTCTGGAAACACCATATATTTT,CASSFVQLSLTSGNTIYF
TRBJ1-2,TRBV4-3,-,-,TGCGCCAGCAGCCAAGACAACAGGGACGGCTACACCTTC,CASSQDNRDGYTF
TRBJ2-7,TRBV5-1,TRBD1,-,TGCGCCAGCAGCTTGAGGGGACAGGGAGGAGAGCAGTACTTC,CASSLRGQGGEQYF
TRBJ2-3,TRBV4-3,TRBD1,-,TGCGCCAGCAGCCGCTCAGGGACAGGGAGGGGTGGTGATACGCAGTATTTT,CASSRSGTGRGGDTQYF
TRBJ2-5,TRBV11-3,TRBD1,-,TGTGCCAGCAGCTCAGGGGGGACCCAGTACTTC,CASSSGGTQYF
TRBJ1-2,TRBV6-5,TRBD1,-,TGTGCCAGCAGTTACTCAACACAGGGGGCGAGCTATGGCTACACCTTC,CASSYSTQGASYGYTF
TRBJ2-1,TRBV11-2,-,-,TGTGCCAGCACCCAAAGACAGTACTACAATGAGCAGTTCTTC,CASTQRQYYNEQFF
TRBJ2-7,TRBV11-3,-,-,TGTGCCAGCAGTGACTCCCTAACCTACGAGCAGTACTTC,CASSDSLTYEQYF
TRBJ2-3,TRBV28,TRBD1,-,TGTGCCAGCAGTTCCCGGGACAGGACCACAGATACGCAGTATTTT,CASSSRDRTTDTQYF
TRBJ2-2,TRBV4-2,-,few,TGTGCCAGCAGCCAAGATCCAGGCAGGATAAACACCGGGGAGCTGTTTTTT,CASSQDPGRINTGELFF
TRBJ1-2,TRBV7-2,-,-,TGTGCCAGCAGCTTAGGACAGCTCTATGGCTACACCTTC,CASSLGQLYGYTF
TRBJ2-5,TRBV18,-,-,TGTGCCAGCTCACCACCTAGCTCCACGGTGACCCAGTACTTC,CASSPPSSTVTQYF
TRBJ1-1,TRBV28,-,few,TGTGCCAGCCTTAGGTGGGGGGGATTCACTGAAGCTTTCTTT,CASLRWGGFTEAFF
TRBJ2-1,TRBV18,-,-,TGTGCCAGCTCACCACGGGCACGTTCAAGCTCCTACAATGAGCAGTTCTTC,CASSPRARSSSYNEQFF
TRBJ2-7,TRBV30,-,-,TGTGCCTGGAGTACCCCCCCGGACACACCCCCCTACGAGCAGTACTTC,CAWSTPPDTPPYEQYF
TRBJ2-7,TRBV29-1,-,-,TGCAGCGTTGAAGCCCCGTCGCGTTACGAGCAGTACTTC,CSVEAPSRYEQYF
TRBJ1-2,TRBV19,-,-,TGTGCTACCCGGGGGGCCGCTGGCTACACCTTC,CATRGAAGYTF
TRBJ2-3,TRBV10-3,TRBD1,-,TGTGCCATCTCCGGGACAGGGAAAGATACGCAGTATTTT,CAISGTGKDTQYF
TRBJ2-2,TRBV5-5,-,-,TGTGCCAGCAGCTTGTCCCAGGGAACGAACACCGGGGAGCTGTTTTTT,CASSLSQGTNTGELFF
TRBJ1-2,TRBV9,TRBD1,few,TGTGCCAGCAGCCCCGGGGACAGCCTCTATGGCTACACCTTC,CASSPGDSLYGYTF
TRBJ1-4,TRBV9,-,-,TGTGCCAGCAGCGTAGACCAGGGGAATGAAAAACTGTTTTTT,CASSVDQGNEKLFF
TRBJ1-1,TRBV19,-,-,TGTGCCAGTAGTGGGCAGGGCGTTACTGAAGCTTTCTTT,CASSGQGVTEAFF
TRBJ1-4,TRBV5-4,-,-,TGTGCCAGCAGCCTTACTGAGGATAGTAATGAAAAACTGTTTTTT,CASSLTEDSNEKLFF
TRBJ1-2,TRBV19,TRBD1,-,TGTGCCAGTAGCGGACAGGCGGAAGGGAGCGATTATGGCTACACCTTC,CASSGQAEGSDYGYTF
TRBJ2-3,TRBV4-3,-,-,TGCGCCAGCAGCCAAGACTCAGGGCCCACAGATACGCAGTATTTT,CASSQDSGPTDTQYF
TRBJ2-7,TRBV19,TRBD2,-,TGTGCCAGTAGAGCGGTAGCGGGGGATTCCGAGCAGTACTTC,CASRAVAGDSEQYF
TRBJ1-6,TRBV7-8,-,-,TGTGCCAGCACCGAGCCCAGGGTAGGGTTTAGTTCACCCCTCCACTTT,CASTEPRVGFSSPLHF
TRBJ1-5,TRBV30,-,-,TGTGCCTGGAGTCCCCTGGACAGCAAGCATCAGCCCCAGCATTTT,CAWSPLDSKHQPQHF
TRBJ2-3,TRBV5-4,TRBD1,-,TGTGCCAGCAGCGGACAGACAGGGCTCACAGATACGCAGTATTTT,CASSGQTGLTDTQYF
TRBJ1-1,TRBV27,-,-,TGTGCCAGCATTCAGACAGGTGAAGCTTTCTTT,CASIQTGEAFF
TRBJ1-1,TRBV29-1,-,-,TGCAGCGTTGAAGACCGGGTCACTGAAGCTTTCTTT,CSVEDRVTEAFF
TRBJ2-7,TRBV7-2,TRBD1,-,TGTGCCAGCAGCTTAGATAGACAGGGTGCCGAGCAGTACTTC,CASSLDRQGAEQYF
TRBJ2-1,TRBV2,-,-,TGTGCCAGCAGTGAAGGGGCTTCCTACAATGAGCAGTTCTTC,CASSEGASYNEQFF
TRBJ1-2,TRBV7-9,-,-,TGTGCCAGCAGCTTCGGAGATGGCTACACCTTC,CASSFGDGYTF
TRBJ1-6,TRBV5-1,TRBD1,-,TGCGCCAGCAGCTTGGAGGGACAGGAGGAATCACCCCTCCACTTT,CASSLEGQEESPLHF
TRBJ2-7,TRBV18,TRBD2,-,TGTGCCAGCTCAGAGACTAGCTCCGAGCAGTACTTC,CASSETSSEQYF
TRBJ2-2,TRBV25-1,-,-,TGTGCCAGCAGTGGGGCGTCGGGGGTCGGGGAGCTGTTTTTT,CASSGASGVGELFF
TRBJ1-2,TRBV27,-,-,TGTGCCAGCACCGCCGTTAAGACAGAACCATGGGGTGGCTACACCTTC,CASTAVKTEPWGGYTF
TRBJ2-2,TRBV7-3,TRBD1,once,TGTGCCAGCAGCTTAACTGGAGACAGGGCAAGAACCGGGGAGCTGTTTTTT,CASSLTGDRARTGELFF
TRBJ2-5,TRBV7-9,TRBD1,few,TGTGCCAGCAGCACGGCAGGGGGCTGGGAGACCCAGTACTTC,CASSTAGGWETQYF
TRBJ2-1,TRBV9,TRBD2,-,TGTGCCAGCAGCGTGGGACTAGTTCCTAATGAGCAGTTCTTC,CASSVGLVPNEQFF
TRBJ1-5,TRBV6-5,TRBD1,-,TGTGCCACCAAATGGGACAGTGGTGGTCAGCCCCAGCATTTT,CATKWDSGGQPQHF
TRBJ1-2,TRBV5-1,TRBD1,once,TGCGCCAGCAGCTTGGACAGGGGCTATGGCTACACCTTC,CASSLDRGYGYTF
TRBJ2-4,TRBV6-5,-,-,TGTGCCAGCAGTTACTCGAGCACAGCCAAAAACATTCAGTACTTC,CASSYSSTAKNIQYF
TRBJ2-3,TRBV7-2,-,-,TGTGCCAGCAGCTTACATGAGAGCACAGATACGCAGTATTTT,CASSLHESTDTQYF
TRBJ2-3,TRBV6-1,-,-,TGTGCCACCGGAGCGGAGGGGGGGCCAGATACGCAGTATTTT,CATGAEGGPDTQYF